This paragraph reports one T cell receptor beta chain. Its matching antigen is unknown. Four subsets defined by CD45RA and CD27 were sorted after CD3, CD4, CD8 and live/dead staining. The record originates from a study of naive and memory T cell subsets. General study findings and limits: Diversity fell and Gini index rose from naive through CM, EM, EMRA. In naive cells, over 90% of TCR sequences were seen only once.

An equimolar mix of two oligonucleotides served as the beta constant-region primer for TRBC1 and TRBC2. Four rounds of PCR amplified the ligated cDNA using nested alpha and beta constant-region primers plus SP2. Ligation attached a single-stranded oligonucleotide with a 12-nucleotide UMI and the SP2 primer to the cDNA 3' end. TCRdb itself ran the UMI-ligation and nested PCR reads through MiXCR, one entry per CDR3 protein. Of 95,000 to 150,000 distinct CDR3 sequences listed, approximately 37% are singletons. The CDR3 has 16 residues. Germline CDR1 SSHAT, CDR2 FNYEAQ (reference sequence). V was shortened by 6 bases and J by 7 bases, with 25 bases between the two germline ends.

The chain recombines TRBV7-7 with TRBJ2-7; perhaps TRBD1 as D (6 bases). This receptor was taken from a human donor in good health. The source material was central memory CD4+ T cells from blood. The CDR3 DNA sequence: TGTGCCAGCAGACACCCCCGTTGGGGGCCTCCGAAAGAGCAGTACTTC. Translating gives CASRHPRWGPPKEQYF.